One sample yielded the 8 T cell receptor beta chains listed below, sequenced in a study of blood T cell repertoires in COVID-19 (dated by TCRdb to 2020 to 2021). Libraries were constructed by the immunoSEQ multiplex PCR assay. This is the immuneACCESS table as TCRdb keeps it, with only in-frame sequences that have V and J called. A part of the clones is gone; compared with another copy, unresolved V genes explain less than half, and the rest is unexplained. This sample gives about 440,000 clones in total; 85% to 90% of them show up just once. The ten biggest clones cover approximately 4.3% of the sample. Sequencing input: peripheral blood. All receptors come from a woman in her twenties or thirties with acute or convalescent COVID-19.

The gene calls are TRBV6-6 and TRBJ2-5; 7 bases are shared with TRBD2. This CDR3 region has 11 residues. Germline V gene data show CDR1 as MNHNY and CDR2 as SVGAGI (reference sequence). The J segment lost 5 bases and the V segment lost 6 bases, leaving 0 bases of the junction unmatched. The CDR3: CASRGGETQYF. The CDR3 coding sequence is TGTGCCAGCAGGGGGGGGGAGACCCAGTACTTC.

The chain links TRBV6-5 to TRBJ1-3, with unresolved D. From germline, CDR1 is MNHEY and CDR2 SVGAGI. Deletions cut 6 bases from V and 2 bases from J, with 5 bases between. The CDR3 totals 12 residues. DNA for the CDR3: TGTGCCAGCAGGTCAACTGGAAACACCATATATTTT. It codes for CASRSTGNTIYF.

The chain couples TRBV7-6 to TRBJ2-2, with D possibly matching TRBD1 (6 bases). The CDR3 is made up of 16 amino acids. Trimming removed 1 base at V and 4 bases at J, with 13 bases between. CDR1 is SGHVS, CDR2 FNYEAQ, per germline. CDR3 loop: CASSLVTGSTTGELFF. The CDR3 DNA reads as TGTGCCAGCAGCTTAGTCACAGGGTCTACCACCGGGGAGCTGTTTTTT.

This chain joins TRBV7-2 and TRBJ2-1; 14 nucleotides agree with TRBD2. CDR1 is SGHTA and CDR2 is FQGNSA in the germline V gene. The CDR3 is 16 residues long. Trimming removed 2 bases from V and 8 bases from J; junction bases left unmatched: 5. In DNA, the CDR3 is TGTGCCAGCAGCTTACGTGGGACTAGCGGGGGCGATGAGCAGTTCTTC. Protein: CASSLRGTSGGDEQFF.

This rearrangement joins TRBV5-1 to TRBJ1-1; 12 positions agree with TRBD1. V was clipped by 0 bases and J by 0 bases; unmatched bases: 6. CDR1 is SGHRS and CDR2 is YFSETQ in the germline V gene. This CDR3 contains 18 residues. The CDR3 here is CASSLASGTGGVNTEAFF. The DNA of the CDR3 is TGCGCCAGCAGCTTGGCCTCTGGGACAGGGGGCGTGAACACTGAAGCTTTCTTT.

The V and J genes are TRBV3-1 (or the pseudogene TRBV3-2) and TRBJ1-5, with 9 bases that match TRBD1. The CDR3 runs 15 residues. With V trimmed by 4 bases and J by 4 bases, 5 bases remained unmatched. Germline CDR1 reads LGHDT; CDR2 reads YNNKEL (reference sequence). For the CDR3, the DNA is TGTGCCAGCAGCCGGAGGACAGGGGATAATCAGCCCCAGCATTTT. It codes for CASSRRTGDNQPQHF.

The genes are TRBV6-6 and TRBJ1-1; no clear D. Germline V gives CDR1 MNHNY, CDR2 SVGAGI (reference sequence). Between the trimmed V and J ends, which lost 3 bases and 4 bases, there was a span of 9 bases. This CDR3 is 13 amino acids long. The CDR3 loop reads CASSYQEGTEAFF. CDR3 coding DNA: TGTGCCAGCAGTTATCAGGAGGGCACTGAAGCTTTCTTT.

This chain links TRBV7-2 with TRBJ2-3, with D tentatively TRBD2 (6 bases). Germline CDR1 and CDR2: SGHTA and FQGNSA. Trimming shortened V by 5 bases and J by 8 bases, and 20 bases separated the two germline ends. The CDR3 length is 15 residues. The CDR3 nucleotides are TGTGCCAGCAGCACCTCGACTAGAGGAAAGACTACGCAGTATTTT. Residues: CASSTSTRGKTTQYF.